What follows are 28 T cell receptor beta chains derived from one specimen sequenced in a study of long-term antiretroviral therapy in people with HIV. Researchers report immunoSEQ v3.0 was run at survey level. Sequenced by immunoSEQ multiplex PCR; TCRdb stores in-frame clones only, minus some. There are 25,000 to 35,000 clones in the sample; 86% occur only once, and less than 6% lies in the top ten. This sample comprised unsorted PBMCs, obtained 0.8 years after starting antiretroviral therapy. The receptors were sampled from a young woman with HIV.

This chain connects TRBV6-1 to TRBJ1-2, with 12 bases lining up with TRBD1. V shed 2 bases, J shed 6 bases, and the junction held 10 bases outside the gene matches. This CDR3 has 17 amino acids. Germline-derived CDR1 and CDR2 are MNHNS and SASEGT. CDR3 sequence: CASSEIGTGGLGHGYTF. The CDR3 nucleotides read TGTGCCAGCAGTGAAATTGGGACAGGGGGCCTTGGTCATGGCTACACCTTC.

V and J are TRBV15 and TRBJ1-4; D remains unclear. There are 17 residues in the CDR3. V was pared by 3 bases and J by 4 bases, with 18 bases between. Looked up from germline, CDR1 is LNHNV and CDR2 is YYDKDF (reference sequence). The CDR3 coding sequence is TGTGCCACCAGCAGTGCTTTGACGACTGCTATTAATGAAAAACTGTTTTTT. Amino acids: CATSSALTTAINEKLFF.

The CDR3 coding sequence is TGTGCCAGCTCACCACCGGGCGCCTCCTTTAACTATGGCTACACCTTC. Translated, it gives CASSPPGASFNYGYTF. The chain recombines TRBV18 with TRBJ1-2; no reliable D call. The CDR3 extends over 16 amino acids. Per the germline V gene, CDR1 is KGHSH and CDR2 is LQKENI. V gave up 0 bases and J gave up 1 base, with 12 bases separating them.

CDR3 in amino acids: CASSLISGGHYNEQFF. The CDR3 DNA follows: TGTGCCAGCAGTTTGATTAGCGGGGGGCACTACAATGAGCAGTTCTTC. The chain is built from TRBV6-5 and TRBJ2-1; 10 bases agree with TRBD2. This CDR3 comprises 16 residues. Germline V CDR1 and CDR2: MNHEY, SVGAGI. With V trimmed by 4 bases and J by 3 bases, 6 bases remained unmatched.

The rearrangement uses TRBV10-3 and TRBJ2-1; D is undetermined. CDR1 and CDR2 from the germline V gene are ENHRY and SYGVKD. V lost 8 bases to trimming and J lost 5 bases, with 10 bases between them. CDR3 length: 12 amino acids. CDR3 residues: CAISSLDNEQFF. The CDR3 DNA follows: TGTGCCATCTCTTCCCTCGACAATGAGCAGTTCTTC.

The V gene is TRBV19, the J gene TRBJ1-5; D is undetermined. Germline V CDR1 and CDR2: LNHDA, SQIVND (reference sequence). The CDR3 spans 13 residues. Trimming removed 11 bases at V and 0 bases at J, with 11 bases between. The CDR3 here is CASGLYSNQPQHF. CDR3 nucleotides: TGTGCCTCAGGTCTGTATAGCAATCAGCCCCAGCATTTT.

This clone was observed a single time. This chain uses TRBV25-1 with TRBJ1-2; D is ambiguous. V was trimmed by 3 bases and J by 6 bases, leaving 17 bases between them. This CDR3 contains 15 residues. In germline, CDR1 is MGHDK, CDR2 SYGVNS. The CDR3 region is CASSERSAATDGYTF. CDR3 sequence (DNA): TGTGCCAGCAGTGAGCGCAGTGCAGCGACCGATGGCTACACCTTC.

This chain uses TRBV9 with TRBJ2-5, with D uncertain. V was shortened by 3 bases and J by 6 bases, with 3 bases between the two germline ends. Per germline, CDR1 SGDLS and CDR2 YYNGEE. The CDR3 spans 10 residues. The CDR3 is CASSGKTQYF. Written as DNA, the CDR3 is TGTGCCAGCAGCGGCAAGACCCAGTACTTC. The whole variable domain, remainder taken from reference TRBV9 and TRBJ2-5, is DSGVTQTPKHLITATGQRVTLRCSPRSGDLSVYWYQQSLDQGLQFLIQYYNGEERAKGNILERFSAQQFPDLHSELNLSSLELGDSALYFCASSGKTQYFGPGTRLLVL.

CDR3: CASSVANRDEKLFF. CDR3 sequence (DNA): TGTGCCAGCAGCGTAGCGAACAGGGACGAAAAACTGTTTTTT. The genes are TRBV9 and TRBJ1-4; the D gene is possibly TRBD1 (6 bases). The CDR3 runs to 14 residues. The germline V gene encodes CDR1 SGDLS and CDR2 YYNGEE. V lost 0 bases to trimming and J lost 8 bases, with 11 bases between them.

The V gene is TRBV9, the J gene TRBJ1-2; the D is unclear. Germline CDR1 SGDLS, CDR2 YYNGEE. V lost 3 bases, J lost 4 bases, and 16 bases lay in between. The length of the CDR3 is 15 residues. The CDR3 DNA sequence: TGTGCCAGCAGCGAGCCCGACGGGCTAGGCTATGGCTACACCTTC. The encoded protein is CASSEPDGLGYGYTF.

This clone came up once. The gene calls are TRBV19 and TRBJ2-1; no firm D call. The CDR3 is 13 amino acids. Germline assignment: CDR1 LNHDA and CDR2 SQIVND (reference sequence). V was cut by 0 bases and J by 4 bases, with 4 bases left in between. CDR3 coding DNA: TGTGCCAGTAGTATAGATAGGTACAATGAGCAGTTCTTC. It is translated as CASSIDRYNEQFF.

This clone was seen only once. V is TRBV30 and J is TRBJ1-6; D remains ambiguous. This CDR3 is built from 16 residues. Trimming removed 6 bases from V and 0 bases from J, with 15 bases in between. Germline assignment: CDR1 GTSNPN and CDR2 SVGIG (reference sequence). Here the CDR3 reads CACTRGGNSYNSPLHF. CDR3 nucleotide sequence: TGTGCCTGTACCCGAGGCGGAAACTCCTATAATTCACCCCTCCACTTT.

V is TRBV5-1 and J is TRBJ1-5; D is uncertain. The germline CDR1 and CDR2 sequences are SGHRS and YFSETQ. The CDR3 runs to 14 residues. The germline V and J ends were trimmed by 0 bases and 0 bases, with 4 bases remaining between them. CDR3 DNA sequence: TGCGCCAGCAGCTTGGGAGGTAGCAATCAGCCCCAGCATTTT. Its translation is CASSLGGSNQPQHF.

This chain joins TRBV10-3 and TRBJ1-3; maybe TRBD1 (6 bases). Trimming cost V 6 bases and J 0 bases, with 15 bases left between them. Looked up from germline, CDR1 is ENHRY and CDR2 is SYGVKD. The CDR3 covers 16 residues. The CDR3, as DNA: TGTGCCATCAGCCTGGACAGTTTTAACTCTGGAAACACCATATATTTT. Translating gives CAISLDSFNSGNTIYF.

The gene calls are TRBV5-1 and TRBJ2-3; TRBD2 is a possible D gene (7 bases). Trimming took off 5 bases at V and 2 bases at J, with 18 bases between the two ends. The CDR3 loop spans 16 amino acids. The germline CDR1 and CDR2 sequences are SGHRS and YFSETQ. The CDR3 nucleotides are TGCGCCAGCAGACTTGGGGGCGGGGGTATCACAGATACGCAGTATTTT. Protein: CASRLGGGGITDTQYF. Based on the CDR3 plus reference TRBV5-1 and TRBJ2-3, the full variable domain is KAGVTQTPRYLIKTRGQQVTLSCSPISGHRSVSWYQQTPGQGLQFLFEYFSETQRNKGNFPGRFSGRQFSNSRSEMNVSTLELGDSALYLCASRLGGGGITDTQYFGPGTRLTVL.

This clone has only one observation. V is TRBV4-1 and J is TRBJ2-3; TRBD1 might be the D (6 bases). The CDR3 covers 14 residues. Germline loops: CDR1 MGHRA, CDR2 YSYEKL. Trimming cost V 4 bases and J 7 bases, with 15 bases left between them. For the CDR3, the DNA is TGCGCCAGCAGCCCCGGATCGGACAGTTATACGCAGTATTTT. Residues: CASSPGSDSYTQYF.

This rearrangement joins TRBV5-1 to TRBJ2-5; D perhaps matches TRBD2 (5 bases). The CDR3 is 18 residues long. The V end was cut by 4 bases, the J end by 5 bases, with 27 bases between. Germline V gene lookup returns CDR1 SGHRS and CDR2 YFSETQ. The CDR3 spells CASSIGELAEVVRETQYF. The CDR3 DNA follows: TGCGCCAGCAGCATTGGGGAGCTAGCTGAGGTGGTGAGGGAGACCCAGTACTTC. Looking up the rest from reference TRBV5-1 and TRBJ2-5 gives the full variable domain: KAGVTQTPRYLIKTRGQQVTLSCSPISGHRSVSWYQQTPGQGLQFLFEYFSETQRNKGNFPGRFSGRQFSNSRSEMNVSTLELGDSALYLCASSIGELAEVVRETQYFGPGTRLLVL.

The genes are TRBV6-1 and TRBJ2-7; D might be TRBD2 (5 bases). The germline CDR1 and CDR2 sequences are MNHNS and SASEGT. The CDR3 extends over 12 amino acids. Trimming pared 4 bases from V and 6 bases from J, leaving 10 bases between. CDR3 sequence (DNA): TGTGCCAGCAGTGCCACTAGAGCCGAGCAGTACGTC. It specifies CASSATRAEQYV.

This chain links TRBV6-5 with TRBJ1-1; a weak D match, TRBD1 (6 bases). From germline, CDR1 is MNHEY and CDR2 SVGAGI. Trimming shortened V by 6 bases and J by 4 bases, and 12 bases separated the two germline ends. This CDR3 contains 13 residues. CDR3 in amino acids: CASRLGQTTEAFF. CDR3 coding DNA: TGTGCCAGCAGGCTCGGACAGACCACTGAAGCTTTCTTT.

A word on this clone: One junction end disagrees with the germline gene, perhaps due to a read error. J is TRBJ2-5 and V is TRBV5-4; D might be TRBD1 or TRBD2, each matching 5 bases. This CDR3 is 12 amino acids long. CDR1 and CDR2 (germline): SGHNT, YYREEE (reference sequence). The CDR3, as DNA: TGTGCCAGCAGCCTAGATGTCGGGACCCCGTACTTC. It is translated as CASSLDVGTPYF.

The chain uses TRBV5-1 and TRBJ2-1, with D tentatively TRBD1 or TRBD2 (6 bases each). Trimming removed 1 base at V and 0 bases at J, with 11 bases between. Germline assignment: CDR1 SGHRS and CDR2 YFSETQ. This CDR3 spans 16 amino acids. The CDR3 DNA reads TGCGCCAGCAGCTTGTTCGGGGGCCCCTCCTACAATGAGCAGTTCTTC. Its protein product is CASSLFGGPSYNEQFF.

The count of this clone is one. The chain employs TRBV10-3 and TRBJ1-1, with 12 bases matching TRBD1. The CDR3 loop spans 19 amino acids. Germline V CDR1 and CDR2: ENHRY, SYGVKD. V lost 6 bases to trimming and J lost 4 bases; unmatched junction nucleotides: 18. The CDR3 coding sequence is TGTGCCATCAGCTTTAAAACACCGGGACAGGGGGCTGTGGGCACTGAAGCTTTCTTT. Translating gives CAISFKTPGQGAVGTEAFF.

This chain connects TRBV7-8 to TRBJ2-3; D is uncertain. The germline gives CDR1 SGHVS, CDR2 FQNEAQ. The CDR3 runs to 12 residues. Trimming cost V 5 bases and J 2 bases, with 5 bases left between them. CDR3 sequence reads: CASSPHTDTQYF. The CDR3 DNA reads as TGTGCCAGCAGCCCTCACACAGATACGCAGTATTTT.

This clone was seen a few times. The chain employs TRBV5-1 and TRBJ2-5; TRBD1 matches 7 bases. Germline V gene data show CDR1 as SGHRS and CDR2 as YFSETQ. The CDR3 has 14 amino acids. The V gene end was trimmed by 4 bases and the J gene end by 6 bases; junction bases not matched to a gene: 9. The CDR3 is CASSTGTVEKTQYF. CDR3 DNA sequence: TGCGCCAGCAGCACCGGGACAGTTGAGAAGACCCAGTACTTC.

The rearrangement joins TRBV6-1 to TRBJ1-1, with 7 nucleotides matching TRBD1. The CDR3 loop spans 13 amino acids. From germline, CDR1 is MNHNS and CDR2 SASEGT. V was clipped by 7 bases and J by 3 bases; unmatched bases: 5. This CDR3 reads CASIGTAYTEAFF. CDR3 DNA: TGTGCCAGCATAGGGACAGCTTACACTGAAGCTTTCTTT.

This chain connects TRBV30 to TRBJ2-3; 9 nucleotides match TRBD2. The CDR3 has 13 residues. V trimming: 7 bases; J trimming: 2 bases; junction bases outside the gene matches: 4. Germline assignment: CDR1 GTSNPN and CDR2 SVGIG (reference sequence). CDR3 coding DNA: TGTGCCTATAGCGGGGGTCTCACAGATACGCAGTATTTT. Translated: CAYSGGLTDTQYF.

CDR3: CASSSAPHTQYF. In DNA, the CDR3 is TGTGCCAGTAGTAGCGCCCCCCATACGCAGTATTTT. The chain combines TRBV19 with TRBJ2-3; D call uncertain. The CDR3 has 12 amino acids. Deletions cut 4 bases from V and 7 bases from J, with 9 bases between. CDR1 LNHDA and CDR2 SQIVND come from the germline V gene (reference sequence).

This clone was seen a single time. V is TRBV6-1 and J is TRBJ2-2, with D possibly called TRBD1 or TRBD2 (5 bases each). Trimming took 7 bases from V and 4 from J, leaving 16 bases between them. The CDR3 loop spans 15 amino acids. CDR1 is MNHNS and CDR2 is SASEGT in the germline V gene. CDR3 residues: CASIEWGYGTGELFF. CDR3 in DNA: TGTGCCAGCATCGAGTGGGGGTATGGCACCGGGGAGCTGTTTTTT.